The entry below describes one T cell receptor beta chain. Its antigen is not identified. Two oligonucleotides, mixed equimolar, formed the beta constant-region primer covering TRBC1 and TRBC2. Nested alpha and beta constant-region primers with the SP2 primer drove four PCR rounds on ligated cDNA. TCRdb called the UMI-ligation and nested PCR reads again in MiXCR, with one record for every CDR3 protein. Here the sample spans 120,000 or so distinct CDR3 sequences, 36% being singletons. Germline V CDR1 and CDR2: MNHNS, SASEGT. Between the trimmed V and J ends, which lost 4 bases and 6 bases, there was a span of 10 bases. The CDR3 is 14 amino acids. The entry originates in a study of naive and memory T cell subsets. Broader study findings: From naive to CM, EM and EMRA, diversity decreased and Gini increased.

From the second PCR step, alpha and beta chains were amplified apart. CMV status came from CD4+ T cell IFNgamma after overnight CMV lysate stimulation of fresh PBMCs. The clonotype was recovered from a human donor in good health. V is TRBV6-1 and J is TRBJ1-6; no clear D. Source material: central memory CD4+ T cells from blood. The CDR3: CASSGRSFNSPLHF. The CDR3 DNA reads as TGTGCCAGCAGTGGACGGTCGTTTAATTCACCCCTCCACTTT.